This T cell receptor (beta chain) was captured in a study of regulatory T cells in long-lasting Graves disease. V was pared by 3 bases and J by 6 bases, with 8 bases of the junction left unmatched. Germline CDR1 reads SGHAT; CDR2 reads FQNNGV. CDR3 length: 15 residues. This clonotype showed up many times. Time point of the sample: newly diagnosed GD, antithyroid drugs for less than 3 months. PBMC-extracted RNA yielded the TCR library. Assembly of TCR beta libraries relied on iRepertoire HTBI primers together with Arm-PCR of CDR3 regions. As originally analysed: Across all samples, roughly 62 TRBV segments and around 14 TRBJ segments were identified. Each CDR3 protein is one row after TCRdb ran MiXCR on the multiplex PCR reads. In this record, the V and J calls reflect TCRdb's handling and not the investigators' own analysis. The profile shows roughly 380,000 distinct CDR3 sequences, over 15% of them singletons.

In addition, the sample was reused for a study of T cells in Graves' hyperthyroidism and ophthalmopathy. From that second work: Graves' hyperthyroidism is called stable when ophthalmopathy does not progress within 18 months. TCR CDR3 regions were first amplified by RT-PCR with HTBI primers.

V and J are TRBV11-2 and TRBJ2-7; TRBD2 agrees at 10 bases. The sequencing here drew on peripheral blood mononuclear cells (PBMCs), taken at new diagnosis, from a patient treated with antithyroid drugs. The sequence was obtained from a man aged 35 to 55 with Graves disease. The CDR3 DNA reads TGTGCCAGCAGCTTGAATAGCGGGGGGCTAGGCGAGCAGTACTTC. Amino acid sequence: CASSLNSGGLGEQYF.